Listed here are 25 T cell receptor beta chains from one sample, sequenced in a study of Graves' ophthalmopathy and Graves' hyperthyroidism. CDR3 regions of TCR beta were amplified from RNA transcripts. An initial RT-PCR round employing HTBI primers preceded a second-round multiplex PCR. TCRdb independently ran MiXCR on the multiplex PCR reads; one entry per CDR3 protein. The table lists 600,000 to 950,000 distinct CDR3 sequences, roughly two fifths of them singletons. Source material: peripheral blood. The source of these receptors is an adult man with Graves' ophthalmopathy.

Here the CDR3 DNA reads TGCAGCATCGGACAGGGGAACTATGGCTACACCTTC. Its translation is CSIGQGNYGYTF. The chain has TRBV29-1 and TRBJ1-2; 9 bases agree with TRBD1. Germline values: CDR1 SQVTM, CDR2 ANQGSEA. V shed 8 bases and J 2 bases; nucleotides not matched to a gene: 3. The CDR3 length is 12 residues.

This clonotype occurred once. CDR3 amino acids: CSVAQRETQYF. In nucleotides, the CDR3 is TGCAGCGTTGCCCAGCGGGAGACCCAGTACTTC. This chain connects TRBV29-1 to TRBJ2-5; maybe TRBD2 (5 bases). V shed 4 bases and J shed 5 bases, with 8 bases lying between them. CDR1 and CDR2 from the germline V gene are SQVTM and ANQGSEA. The CDR3 is 11 residues long.

Turning to this clonotype: This could be a read error, since a much larger clone is one nucleotide away. The chain has TRBV12-3 or TRBV12-4 and TRBJ1-2, with D unclear. V lost 7 bases, J lost 1 base, and 10 bases lay in between. The CDR3 is made up of 13 amino acids. Here the CDR3 DNA reads TGTGCCAGCATCAAGGACGGTAACTATGGCTACACCTTC. Protein sequence: CASIKDGNYGYTF.

The rearrangement links TRBV10-3 to TRBJ1-1; maybe TRBD1 (6 bases). CDR1 ENHRY and CDR2 SYGVKD come from the germline V gene. The CDR3 spans 15 residues. V was shortened by 5 bases and J by 5 bases, with 18 bases between the two germline ends. The CDR3, as DNA: TGTGCCATCAGTACAGGGAGCTCTGGAGAAACTGAAGCTTTCTTT. Translating gives CAISTGSSGETEAFF.

The chain carries TRBV29-1 and TRBJ1-2; TRBD1 matches 9 bases. V lost 6 bases and J lost 3; bases outside the gene matches: 5. Germline V CDR1 and CDR2: SQVTM, ANQGSEA. This CDR3 is built from 13 residues. The CDR3 bases are TGCAGCGTAGGGACAGGGAGAGACTATGGCTACACCTTC. It codes for CSVGTGRDYGYTF. Based on the CDR3 plus reference TRBV29-1 and TRBJ1-2, the full variable domain is SAVISQKPSRDICQRGTSLTIQCQVDSQVTMMFWYRQQPGQSLTLIATANQGSEATYESGFVIDKFPISRPNLTFSTLTVSNMSPEDSSIYLCSVGTGRDYGYTFGSGTRLTVV.

The chain recombines TRBV2 with TRBJ2-5; D may be TRBD2 (6 bases). The CDR3 contains 15 residues. CDR1 is SNHLY and CDR2 is FYNNEI in the germline V gene. The ends were cut back, 2 bases at V and 5 bases at J, with 15 bases in the middle. This CDR3 is CASSEWRSREETQYF. The CDR3 nucleotides are TGTGCCAGCAGTGAATGGCGGTCCCGGGAGGAGACCCAGTACTTC.

The rearrangement links TRBV10-3 to TRBJ1-2; D remains ambiguous. V lost 10 bases and J 1 base, leaving 13 bases between the germline ends. Germline CDR1 is ENHRY and CDR2 is SYGVKD. The CDR3 contains 13 residues. The CDR3 sequence: CASRQDFNYGYTF. Here the CDR3 DNA reads TGTGCCAGCAGACAAGATTTTAACTATGGCTACACCTTC.

A note on this clonotype: Without the conserved terminal phenylalanine or tryptophan, this CDR3 likely stems from a read error. The chain is built from TRBV29-1 and TRBJ2-2; tentatively, D is TRBD2 (6 bases). The CDR3 consists of 13 residues. Germline CDR1 SQVTM, CDR2 ANQGSEA. Trimming left V 2 bases short and J 3 bases short, with 7 bases between. DNA of the CDR3: TGCAGCGTTGAACGGGGGTACACCGGGGAGCTGTTTTCT. Encoded protein: CSVERGYTGELFS.

This clonotype was observed many times. The chain employs TRBV19 and TRBJ1-1; the D is unclear. V gave up 10 bases and J gave up 0 bases, with 12 bases separating them. In germline, CDR1 is LNHDA, CDR2 SQIVND (reference sequence). The CDR3 has 13 amino acids. CDR3 bases: TGTGCCACACAAACAGAGCTGAACACTGAAGCTTTCTTT. As protein: CATQTELNTEAFF.

This clonotype was detected only a few times. The genes are TRBV7-3 and TRBJ2-7; 10 positions match TRBD1. From germline, CDR1 is SGHTA and CDR2 FQGTGA. This CDR3 has 14 residues. V lost 5 bases to trimming and J lost 6 bases; unmatched junction nucleotides: 7. As DNA, the CDR3 is TGTGCCAGCAGCCAGGGACAGGGGAGTAGCGAGCAGTACTTC. Translation: CASSQGQGSSEQYF.

The CDR3 DNA sequence: TGTGCCAGCACTCTTGGGGGCCTAAATCAGCCCCAGCATTTT. Translation gives CASTLGGLNQPQHF. The rearrangement joins TRBV9 to TRBJ1-5; D may be TRBD1 (6 bases). V shed 6 bases and J shed 4 bases, with 14 bases lying between them. The CDR3 is made up of 14 amino acids. CDR1 and CDR2 (germline): SGDLS, YYNGEE.

This clonotype was recorded many times. J is TRBJ2-7 and V is TRBV7-9, with D uncertain. The germline CDR1 and CDR2 sequences are SEHNR and FQNEAQ (reference sequence). Trimming took off 5 bases at V and 2 bases at J, with 7 bases between the two ends. This CDR3 spans 12 amino acids. DNA for the CDR3: TGTGCCAGCAGCACCGGAGCCTACGAGCAGTACTTC. Translation: CASSTGAYEQYF.

Comment on this clonotype: Given a much more abundant clone one base away, this may be a read error. This rearrangement joins TRBV7-2 to TRBJ2-7, with a tentative D call TRBD2 (6 bases). V lost 2 bases and J 9 bases, leaving 14 bases between the germline ends. Germline assignment: CDR1 SGHTA and CDR2 FQGNSA. The length of the CDR3 is 13 residues. The CDR3 here is CASSLIGAEGQYF. The DNA for the CDR3 is TGTGCCAGCAGCTTAATAGGGGCGGAGGGGCAGTACTTC.

This clonotype came up a few times. The rearrangement joins TRBV10-3 to TRBJ2-5; D might be TRBD1 (5 bases). The length of the CDR3 is 17 residues. Germline values: CDR1 ENHRY, CDR2 SYGVKD. V dropped 0 bases and J dropped 3 bases, with 17 bases sitting between them. CDR3 coding DNA: TGTGCCATCAGTGAGTCGAGGCAGGGCGTGGTTAAAGAGACCCAGTACTTC. Translating gives CAISESRQGVVKETQYF.

Only a few counts were recorded for this clonotype. V gene TRBV4-1 combines with J gene TRBJ2-7, with 7 bases lining up with TRBD2. The CDR3 extends over 15 amino acids. Germline CDR1 and CDR2: MGHRA and YSYEKL. The V segment lost 3 bases and the J segment 3 bases; nucleotides outside the gene matches: 8. This CDR3 is CASSQSGETFYEQYF. The CDR3 nucleotides are TGCGCCAGCAGCCAGAGCGGGGAAACCTTCTACGAGCAGTACTTC.

The genes are TRBV6-5 and TRBJ2-2; D is undetermined. The CDR3 totals 14 residues. CDR1 MNHEY and CDR2 SVGAGI come from the germline V gene. V was trimmed by 0 bases and J by 3 bases, leaving 5 bases between them. The CDR3 loop is CASSYSKYTGELFF. The CDR3 nucleotides read TGTGCCAGCAGTTACTCGAAGTACACCGGGGAGCTGTTTTTT.

This chain joins TRBV19 and TRBJ1-5; 7 nucleotides align to TRBD1. This CDR3 is built from 13 residues. Losses at the gene ends were 3 bases for V and 5 bases for J; bases not matched to a gene: 1. CDR1 is LNHDA, CDR2 SQIVND, per germline (reference sequence). CDR3 loop: CASSIGQDQPQHF. In DNA, the CDR3 is TGTGCCAGTAGTATTGGACAGGATCAGCCCCAGCATTTT.

Concerning this clonotype: A far larger clone is a single base away, which makes a read error likely. CDR3: CASSRQNYGCTF. The CDR3 region has the DNA TGTGCCAGCAGTCGACAGAACTATGGCTGCACCTTC. The rearrangement links TRBV2 to TRBJ1-2; tentative D call: TRBD1 (5 bases). The V gene's germline CDR1 is SNHLY and CDR2 FYNNEI. The CDR3 consists of 12 residues.

This clonotype was counted at least ten times. J is TRBJ1-2 and V is TRBV20-1; D gene unclear. The CDR3 totals 13 residues. Trimming removed 1 base at V and 4 bases at J, with 10 bases between. Germline loops: CDR1 DFQATT, CDR2 SNEGSKA (reference sequence). The CDR3 DNA reads as TGCAGTGCTAGAGTAGCGATATCCTATGGCTACACCTTC. It yields the protein CSARVAISYGYTF.

This chain connects TRBV6-5 to TRBJ1-5, with D possibly matching TRBD1 (5 bases). Looked up from germline, CDR1 is MNHEY and CDR2 is SVGAGI. V was clipped by 0 bases and J by 3 bases, with 9 bases between them. The CDR3 length is 15 residues. CDR3 sequence reads: CASSYSGATNQPQHF. In DNA, the CDR3 is TGTGCCAGCAGTTACTCCGGGGCCACCAATCAGCCCCAGCATTTT.

Details on this clonotype: This sequence may be a read error, since a much larger clone differs from it by one base. As DNA, the CDR3 is TGCAGCGTTGAGACAGCCACCGCCTACGAGCAGTACTTC. Encoded protein: CSVETATAYEQYF. This sequence joins TRBV29-1 and TRBJ2-7; perhaps TRBD1 as D (5 bases). The CDR3 length is 13 residues. V shed 3 bases and J shed 2 bases, with 11 bases lying between them. Germline CDR1 is SQVTM and CDR2 is ANQGSEA.

This clonotype appeared many times. CDR3 in DNA: TGTGCCACCAGCTGGGACAGGGACCAGCCCCAGCATTTT. Its protein product is CATSWDRDQPQHF. The chain couples TRBV15 to TRBJ1-5, with 9 nucleotides matching TRBD1. The CDR3 has 13 residues. Unmatched junction bases numbered 3, after V lost 5 bases and J lost 7 bases. Germline assignment: CDR1 LNHNV and CDR2 YYDKDF (reference sequence). The whole variable domain, remainder taken from reference TRBV15 and TRBJ1-5, is DAMVIQNPRYQVTQFGKPVTLSCSQTLNHNVMYWYQQKSSQAPKLLFHYYDKDFNNEADTPDNFQSRRPNTSFCFLDIRSPGLGDTAMYLCATSWDRDQPQHFGDGTRLSIL.

This clonotype was counted between two and nine times. This chain joins TRBV7-2 and TRBJ1-2; 8 nucleotides align to TRBD1. This CDR3 contains 14 residues. Germline CDR1 reads SGHTA; CDR2 reads FQGNSA. The V gene end was trimmed by 5 bases and the J gene end by 5 bases; junction bases not matched to a gene: 7. In DNA, the CDR3 is TGTGCCAGCAGCGTTGGGACAGGTCTTTATGGCTACACCTTC. Protein: CASSVGTGLYGYTF.

This clonotype occurred many times. This chain uses TRBV29-1 with TRBJ1-1; D perhaps matches TRBD1 (5 bases). Germline-derived CDR1 and CDR2 are SQVTM and ANQGSEA. The length of the CDR3 is 15 residues. Trimming took 0 bases from V and 1 from J, leaving 12 bases between them. The CDR3 spells CSVEEIGQGNTEAFF. The CDR3 DNA is TGCAGCGTTGAAGAAATAGGACAAGGGAACACTGAAGCTTTCTTT. The whole variable domain, filled in from reference TRBV29-1 and TRBJ1-1, reads SAVISQKPSRDICQRGTSLTIQCQVDSQVTMMFWYRQQPGQSLTLIATANQGSEATYESGFVIDKFPISRPNLTFSTLTVSNMSPEDSSIYLCSVEEIGQGNTEAFFGQGTRLTVV.

This clonotype was found a few times. V is TRBV11-2 and J is TRBJ2-7; D gene unclear. The CDR3 totals 13 residues. Trimming removed 3 bases from V and 0 bases from J, with 6 bases in between. Per the germline V gene, CDR1 is SGHAT and CDR2 is FQNNGV. The CDR3 DNA reads as TGTGCCAGCAGCTTCGGGTTCTCCTACGAGCAGTACTTC. It translates to CASSFGFSYEQYF.